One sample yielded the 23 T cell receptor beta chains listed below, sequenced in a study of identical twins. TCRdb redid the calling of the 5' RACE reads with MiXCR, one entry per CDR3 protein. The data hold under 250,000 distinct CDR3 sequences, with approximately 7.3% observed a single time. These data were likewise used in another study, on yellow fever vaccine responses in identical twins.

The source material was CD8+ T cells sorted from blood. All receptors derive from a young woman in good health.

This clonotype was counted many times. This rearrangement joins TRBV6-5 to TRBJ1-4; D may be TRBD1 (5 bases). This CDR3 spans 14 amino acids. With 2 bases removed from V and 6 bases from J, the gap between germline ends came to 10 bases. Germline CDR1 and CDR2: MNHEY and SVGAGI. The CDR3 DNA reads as TGTGCCAGCAGTTACGGGGACGGTTATGAAAAACTGTTTTTT. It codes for CASSYGDGYEKLFF.

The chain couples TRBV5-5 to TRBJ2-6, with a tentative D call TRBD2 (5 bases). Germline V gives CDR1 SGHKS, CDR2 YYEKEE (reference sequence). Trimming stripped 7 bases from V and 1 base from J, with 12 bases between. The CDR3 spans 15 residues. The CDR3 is CASEGRTSGANVLTF. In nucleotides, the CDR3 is TGTGCCAGCGAAGGTCGGACTTCTGGGGCCAACGTCCTGACTTTC.

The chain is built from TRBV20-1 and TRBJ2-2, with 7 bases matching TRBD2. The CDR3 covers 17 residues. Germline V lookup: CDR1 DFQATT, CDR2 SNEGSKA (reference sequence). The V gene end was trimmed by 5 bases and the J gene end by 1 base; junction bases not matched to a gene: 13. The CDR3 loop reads CSAFPTSPGVNTGELFF. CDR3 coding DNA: TGCAGTGCTTTCCCGACTAGCCCGGGGGTGAACACCGGGGAGCTGTTTTTT.

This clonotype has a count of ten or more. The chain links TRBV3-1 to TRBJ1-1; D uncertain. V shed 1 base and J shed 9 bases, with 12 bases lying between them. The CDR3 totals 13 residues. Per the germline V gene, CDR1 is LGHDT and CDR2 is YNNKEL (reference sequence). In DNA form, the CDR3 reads TGTGCCAGCAGCCAAGGGGAGGTTGGGAAAGCTTTCTTT. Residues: CASSQGEVGKAFF.

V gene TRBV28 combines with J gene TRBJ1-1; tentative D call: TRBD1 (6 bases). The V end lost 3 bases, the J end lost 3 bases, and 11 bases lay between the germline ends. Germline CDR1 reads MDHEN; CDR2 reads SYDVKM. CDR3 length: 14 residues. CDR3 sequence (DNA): TGTGCCAGCAGTTTTTCCGACAGGTACACTGAAGCTTTCTTT. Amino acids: CASSFSDRYTEAFF.

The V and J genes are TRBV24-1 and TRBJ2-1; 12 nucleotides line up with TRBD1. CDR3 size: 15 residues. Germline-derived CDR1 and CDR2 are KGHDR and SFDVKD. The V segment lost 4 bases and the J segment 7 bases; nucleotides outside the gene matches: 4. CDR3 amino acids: CATSDPGQGANEQFF. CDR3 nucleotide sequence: TGTGCCACCAGTGACCCGGGACAGGGGGCGAATGAGCAGTTCTTC.

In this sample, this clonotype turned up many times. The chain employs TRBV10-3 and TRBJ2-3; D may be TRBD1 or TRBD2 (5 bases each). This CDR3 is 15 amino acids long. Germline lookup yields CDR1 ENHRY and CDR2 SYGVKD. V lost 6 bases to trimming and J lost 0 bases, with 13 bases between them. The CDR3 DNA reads TGTGCCATCAGGATAGAGGGGCAAAGCACAGATACGCAGTATTTT. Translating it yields CAIRIEGQSTDTQYF.

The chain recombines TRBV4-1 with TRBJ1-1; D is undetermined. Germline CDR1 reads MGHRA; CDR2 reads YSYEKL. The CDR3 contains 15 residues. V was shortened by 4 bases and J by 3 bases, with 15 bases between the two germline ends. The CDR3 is CASSPRPGPDTEAFF. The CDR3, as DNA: TGCGCCAGCAGCCCTAGACCCGGGCCCGACACTGAAGCTTTCTTT.

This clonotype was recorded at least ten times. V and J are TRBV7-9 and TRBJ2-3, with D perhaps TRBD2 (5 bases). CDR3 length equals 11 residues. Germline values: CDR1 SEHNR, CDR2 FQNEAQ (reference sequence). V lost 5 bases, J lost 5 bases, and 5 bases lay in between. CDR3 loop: CASSRGDTQYF. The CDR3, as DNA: TGTGCCAGCAGCCGGGGAGATACGCAGTATTTT.

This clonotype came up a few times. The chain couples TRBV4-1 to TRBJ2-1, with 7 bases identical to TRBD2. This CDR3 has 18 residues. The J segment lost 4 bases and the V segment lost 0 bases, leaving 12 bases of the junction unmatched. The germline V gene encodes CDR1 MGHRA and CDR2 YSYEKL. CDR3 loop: CASSQEPPGAGDYNEQFF. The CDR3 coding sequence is TGCGCCAGCAGCCAAGAACCCCCAGGCGCGGGGGATTACAATGAGCAGTTCTTC.

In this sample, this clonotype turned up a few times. CDR3 sequence reads: CASSQVEWDEQFF. In DNA, the CDR3 is TGTGCCAGCAGCCAAGTTGAGTGGGATGAGCAGTTCTTC. This chain joins TRBV4-2 and TRBJ2-1; D uncertain. This CDR3 comprises 13 residues. Germline CDR1 and CDR2: LGHNA and YNFKEQ. V was cut by 1 base and J by 8 bases, with 9 bases left in between.

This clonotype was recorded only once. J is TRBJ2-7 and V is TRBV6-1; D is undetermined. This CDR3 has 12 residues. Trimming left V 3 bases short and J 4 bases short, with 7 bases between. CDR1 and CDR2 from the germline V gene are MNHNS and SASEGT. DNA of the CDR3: TGTGCCAGCAGTGACCCGGCTTACGAGCAGTACTTC. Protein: CASSDPAYEQYF.

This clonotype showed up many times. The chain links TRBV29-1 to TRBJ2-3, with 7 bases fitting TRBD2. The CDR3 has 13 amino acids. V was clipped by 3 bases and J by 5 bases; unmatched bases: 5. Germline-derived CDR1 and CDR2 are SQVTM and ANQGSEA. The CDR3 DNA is TGCAGCGTTGACGCGGGAGCGGTAGATACGCAGTATTTT. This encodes CSVDAGAVDTQYF.

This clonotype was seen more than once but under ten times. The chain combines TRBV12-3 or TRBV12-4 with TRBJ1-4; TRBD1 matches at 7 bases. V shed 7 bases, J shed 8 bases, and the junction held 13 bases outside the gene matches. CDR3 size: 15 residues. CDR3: CASTDRQGTGEKLFF. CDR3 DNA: TGTGCCAGCACCGATCGACAGGGAACAGGGGAAAAACTGTTTTTT.

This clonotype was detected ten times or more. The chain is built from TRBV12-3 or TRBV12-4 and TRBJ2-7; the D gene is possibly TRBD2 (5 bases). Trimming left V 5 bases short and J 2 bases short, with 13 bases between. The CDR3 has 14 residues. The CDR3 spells CASSHPGRAYEQYF. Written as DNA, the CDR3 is TGTGCCAGCAGTCACCCTGGGCGGGCCTACGAGCAGTACTTC.

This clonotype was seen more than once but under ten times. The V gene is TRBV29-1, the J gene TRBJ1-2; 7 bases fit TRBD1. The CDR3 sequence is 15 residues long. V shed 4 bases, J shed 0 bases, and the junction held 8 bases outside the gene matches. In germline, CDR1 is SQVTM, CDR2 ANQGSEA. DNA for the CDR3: TGCAGCGTTGGGGACAGCACGTTAGCTAACTATGGCTACACCTTC. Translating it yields CSVGDSTLANYGYTF.

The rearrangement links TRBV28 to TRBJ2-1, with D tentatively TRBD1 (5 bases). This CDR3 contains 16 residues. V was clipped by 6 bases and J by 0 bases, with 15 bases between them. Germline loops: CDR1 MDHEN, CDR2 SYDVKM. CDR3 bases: TGTGCCAGCAGCTCGACAGTCCTTAGCTCCTACAATGAGCAGTTCTTC. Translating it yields CASSSTVLSSYNEQFF.

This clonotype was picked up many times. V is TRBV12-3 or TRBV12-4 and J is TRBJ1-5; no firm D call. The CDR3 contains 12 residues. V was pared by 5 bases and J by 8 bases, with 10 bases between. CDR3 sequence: CASSQTREPQHF. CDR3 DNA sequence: TGTGCCAGCAGTCAGACCAGAGAGCCCCAGCATTTT.

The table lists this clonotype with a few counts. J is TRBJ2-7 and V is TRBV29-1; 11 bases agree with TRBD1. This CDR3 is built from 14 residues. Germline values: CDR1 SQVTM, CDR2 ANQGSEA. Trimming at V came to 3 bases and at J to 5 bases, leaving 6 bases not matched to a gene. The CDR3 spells CSVDGDRGLNEQYF. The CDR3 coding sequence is TGCAGCGTTGACGGGGACAGGGGGTTGAACGAGCAGTACTTC.

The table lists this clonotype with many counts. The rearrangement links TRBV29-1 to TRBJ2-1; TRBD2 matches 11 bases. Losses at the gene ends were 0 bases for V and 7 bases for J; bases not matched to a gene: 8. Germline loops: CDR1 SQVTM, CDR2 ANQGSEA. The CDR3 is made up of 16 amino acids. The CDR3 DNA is TGCAGCGTTGAAGAAATCCTAGCGGGGGGAGGGAATGAGCAGTTCTTC. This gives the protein CSVEEILAGGGNEQFF.

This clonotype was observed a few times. The CDR3 protein is CSAGLAGTTDTQYF. The CDR3 nucleotides are TGCAGTGCCGGACTAGCGGGGACCACAGATACGCAGTATTTT. The chain couples TRBV20-1 to TRBJ2-3, with 12 bases lining up with TRBD2. CDR3 size: 14 residues. In germline, CDR1 is DFQATT, CDR2 SNEGSKA (reference sequence). The V gene end was trimmed by 6 bases and the J gene end by 2 bases; junction bases not matched to a gene: 3.

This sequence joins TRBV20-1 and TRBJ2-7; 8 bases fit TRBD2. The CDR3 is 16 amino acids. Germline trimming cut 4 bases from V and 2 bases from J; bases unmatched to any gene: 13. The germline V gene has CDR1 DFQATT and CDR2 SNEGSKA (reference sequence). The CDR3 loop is CSAKNVAGGFTYEQYF. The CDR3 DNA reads TGCAGTGCTAAGAACGTGGCGGGAGGATTTACCTACGAGCAGTACTTC.

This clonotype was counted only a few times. DNA of the CDR3: TGCGCCAGCAGCTTACCTAGCGGGGGCGTGGGGGAGACCCAGTACTTC. This gives the protein CASSLPSGGVGETQYF. The V and J genes are TRBV5-1 and TRBJ2-5; 10 bases match TRBD2. The germline V gene has CDR1 SGHRS and CDR2 YFSETQ. The length of the CDR3 is 16 residues. Trimming removed 2 bases from V and 5 bases from J; junction bases left unmatched: 9.